These T cell receptor beta chains were read from a single sample in a study of control samples from healthy donors and cancer patients. Profiled with immunoSEQ multiplex PCR; TCRdb holds only in-frame clones, not every one. The table includes 85,000 to 90,000 clones, around 85% detected once. Specimen: blood. Receptors originate from a woman aged 40-49 years in good health. Each CDR3 is given with its conserved first and last residue. D genes are given only for firm matches. Clone sizes are given selectively: once, few, many, or a class where the clone is expanded.

>TRBV19|TRBJ1-1|.|.
CASRTGNTEAFF
TGTGCCAGTAGGACAGGGAACACTGAAGCTTTCTTT
>TRBV19|TRBJ1-1|.|.
CASSIQGKMNTEAFF
TGTGCCAGTAGTATTCAGGGGAAAATGAACACTGAAGCTTTCTTT
>TRBV7-2|TRBJ1-2|.|.
CASSTPDQNYGYTF
TGTGCCAGCAGCACGCCGGATCAAAACTATGGCTACACCTTC
>TRBV27|TRBJ1-1|.|.
CASSAGALNTEAFF
TGTGCCAGCAGTGCCGGGGCCTTGAACACTGAAGCTTTCTTT
>TRBV25-1|TRBJ2-7|TRBD1|.
CASSTRDRGGQYF
TGTGCCAGCAGTACCAGGGACAGGGGAGGGCAGTACTTC
>TRBV6-5|TRBJ2-7|.|once
CASSYNDYEQYF
TGTGCCAGCAGTTACAATGACTACGAGCAGTACTTC
>TRBV19|TRBJ1-5|TRBD1|.
CASSTGENQPQHF
TGTGCCAGTTCGACAGGGGAGAATCAGCCCCAGCATTTT
>TRBV7-2|TRBJ2-1|.|.
CASSLVIGPRLNEQFF
TGTGCCAGCAGCTTAGTAATTGGGCCACGGTTGAATGAGCAGTTCTTC
>TRBV18|TRBJ1-3|TRBD1|many
CASSLRDSSGNTIYF
TGTGCCAGCTCTCTTCGGGACAGCTCTGGAAACACCATATATTTT
>TRBV10-3|TRBJ1-5|.|.
CAISEWDNSNQPQHF
TGTGCCATCAGTGAGTGGGACAATAGCAATCAGCCCCAGCATTTT
>TRBV5-4|TRBJ1-2|TRBD1|.
CASSLARGQGGYTF
TGTGCCAGCAGCTTGGCTAGGGGGCAGGGGGGCTACACCTTC
>TRBV15|TRBJ1-3|.|.
CATSRDLSADSSGNTIYF
TGTGCCACCAGCAGAGATCTTTCGGCAGACAGCTCTGGAAACACCATATATTTT
>TRBV7-2|TRBJ2-2|.|.
CASSLVASTGELFF
TGTGCCAGCAGCTTAGTTGCTAGCACCGGGGAGCTGTTTTTT
>TRBV30|TRBJ1-3|.|medium-sized
CAWTLTGGNTIYF
TGTGCCTGGACCCTGACAGGTGGAAACACCATATATTTT
>TRBV6-5|TRBJ2-1|.|.
CASASLNNEQFF
TGTGCCAGCGCTTCACTAAACAATGAGCAGTTCTTC
>TRBV30|TRBJ2-5|.|.
CAFDLGGRQETQYF
TGTGCCTTCGACCTTGGAGGGCGCCAAGAGACCCAGTACTTC
>TRBV25-1|TRBJ1-3|.|few
CASSAPPNTIYF
TGTGCCAGCAGTGCCCCCCCAAACACCATATATTTT
>TRBV6-4|TRBJ1-2|.|.
CASSDRVGNHGYTF
TGTGCCAGCAGTGACAGGGTGGGAAACCACGGCTACACCTTC
>TRBV7-6|TRBJ1-3|TRBD1|.
CASSDPGTGLSTIYF
TGTGCCAGCAGCGACCCCGGGACAGGTTTAAGCACCATATATTTT
>TRBV27|TRBJ2-3|TRBD2|.
CASSLLGKRGGTDTQYF
TGTGCCAGCAGTTTATTGGGGAAGCGGGGGGGAACAGATACGCAGTATTTT
>TRBV2|TRBJ2-2|.|.
CASSEEVNTGELFF
TGTGCCAGCAGTGAGGAGGTTAACACCGGGGAGCTGTTTTTT
>TRBV3-1/TRBV3-2|TRBJ2-1|TRBD1|.
CASSQSGDRGGNEQFF
TGTGCCAGCAGCCAAAGTGGGGACAGGGGTGGCAATGAGCAGTTCTTC
>TRBV2|TRBJ2-7|.|.
CASRPFGHYEQYF
TGTGCCAGCCGACCCTTCGGACACTACGAGCAGTACTTC
>TRBV6-2/TRBV6-3|TRBJ1-3|.|once
CASSYGELSGNTIYF
TGTGCCAGCAGTTACGGGGAACTCTCTGGAAACACCATATATTTT
>TRBV12-3/TRBV12-4|TRBJ2-7|TRBD1|.
CASTSGQKYEQYF
TGTGCCAGCACCTCGGGACAGAAATACGAGCAGTACTTC
>TRBV6-1|TRBJ2-3|.|.
CASSDYSMQGTDTQYF
TGTGCCAGCAGTGATTATAGCATGCAGGGCACAGATACGCAGTATTTT
>TRBV25-1|TRBJ2-2|TRBD1|.
CASKSDRGGAGELFF
TGTGCCAGCAAATCGGACAGGGGTGGCGCCGGGGAGCTGTTTTTT
>TRBV4-3|TRBJ2-7|.|.
CASSQDPGRFYEQYF
TGCGCCAGCAGCCAAGATCCAGGCCGATTCTACGAGCAGTACTTC
>TRBV12-3/TRBV12-4|TRBJ1-6|.|.
CASSSRGDSPLHF
TGTGCCAGCAGTTCGAGGGGGGATTCACCCCTCCACTTT
>TRBV2|TRBJ1-5|TRBD1|.
CASSEELGQGADQPQHF
TGTGCCAGCAGTGAGGAGTTGGGACAGGGAGCGGATCAGCCCCAGCATTTT
>TRBV6-5|TRBJ1-4|.|.
CAVRNPFNEKLFF
TGTGCCGTGCGGAACCCCTTTAATGAAAAACTGTTTTTT
>TRBV5-1|TRBJ1-2|TRBD1|few
CASSPLQGGPRYGYTF
TGCGCCAGCAGCCCGCTACAGGGGGGCCCCCGCTATGGCTACACCTTC
>TRBV2|TRBJ1-1|.|.
CASSDEGTPVRAFF
TGTGCCAGCAGTGATGAAGGGACACCGGTCCGGGCTTTCTTT
>TRBV2|TRBJ2-3|.|.
CASRADIWGTSTDTQYF
TGTGCCAGCAGGGCTGACATCTGGGGGACTAGCACAGATACGCAGTATTTT
>TRBV6-5|TRBJ1-1|.|.
CAGSQEPNTEAFF
TGTGCCGGAAGTCAGGAGCCGAACACTGAAGCTTTCTTT
>TRBV5-1|TRBJ1-1|TRBD1|.
CASSFTGTVNTEAFF
TGCGCCAGCAGCTTCACCGGGACAGTGAACACTGAAGCTTTCTTT
>TRBV24-1|TRBJ2-5|TRBD1|.
CATSDLGGWETQYF
TGTGCCACCAGTGATTTAGGGGGCTGGGAGACCCAGTACTTC
>TRBV7-9|TRBJ1-5|.|.
CASSSGDRNQPQHF
TGTGCCAGCAGCTCCGGCGACAGGAATCAGCCCCAGCATTTT
>TRBV5-4|TRBJ2-1|TRBD2|few
CASSLGAGGYNEQFF
TGTGCCAGCAGCTTAGGAGCGGGGGGGTACAATGAGCAGTTCTTC
>TRBV4-3|TRBJ1-2|.|.
CASSQDPGANYGYTF
TGCGCCAGCAGCCAAGATCCAGGAGCTAACTATGGCTACACCTTC
>TRBV4-1|TRBJ2-2|.|once
CASSQLYGELFF
TGCGCCAGCAGCCAACTCTACGGGGAGCTGTTTTTT
>TRBV19|TRBJ1-1|TRBD1|.
CASSLRTGNTEAFF
TGTGCCAGTAGTTTGCGGACAGGGAACACTGAAGCTTTCTTT
>TRBV7-2|TRBJ2-2|.|once
CASSFGSDTGELFF
TGTGCCAGCAGCTTCGGTTCGGACACCGGGGAGCTGTTTTTT
>TRBV24-1|TRBJ2-1|TRBD1|.
CATSDRDRGRGEQFF
TGTGCCACCAGTGACCGGGACAGGGGGAGGGGCGAGCAGTTCTTC
>TRBV6-5|TRBJ1-2|TRBD1|.
CASGTATNYGYTF
TGTGCCAGCGGGACAGCCACAAACTATGGCTACACCTTC
>TRBV7-2|TRBJ2-5|.|.
CASSLRMDSQETQYF
TGTGCCAGCAGCTTAAGGATGGACAGCCAAGAGACCCAGTACTTC
>TRBV29-1|TRBJ1-1|.|.
CSATWTNTEAFF
TGCAGCGCTACTTGGACCAACACTGAAGCTTTCTTT
>TRBV6-5|TRBJ1-3|.|.
CASGGSMAGNTIYF
TGTGCCAGCGGGGGCTCCATGGCTGGAAACACCATATATTTT
>TRBV12-5|TRBJ2-1|TRBD2|.
CASGLGLAGFVNEQFF
TGTGCTAGTGGTTTAGGGCTAGCGGGGTTCGTGAATGAGCAGTTCTTC
>TRBV6-5|TRBJ2-3|.|.
CASEGSSTDTQYF
TGTGCCAGCGAGGGCAGTAGCACAGATACGCAGTATTTT
>TRBV14|TRBJ2-1|.|.
CASSQDPRVGPLSYNEQFF
TGTGCCAGCAGCCAAGATCCCCGGGTAGGTCCCCTCTCCTACAATGAGCAGTTCTTC
>TRBV7-2|TRBJ1-1|TRBD1|once
CASSLGGTGGTEAFF
TGTGCCAGCAGCTTAGGAGGGACAGGGGGCACTGAAGCTTTCTTT